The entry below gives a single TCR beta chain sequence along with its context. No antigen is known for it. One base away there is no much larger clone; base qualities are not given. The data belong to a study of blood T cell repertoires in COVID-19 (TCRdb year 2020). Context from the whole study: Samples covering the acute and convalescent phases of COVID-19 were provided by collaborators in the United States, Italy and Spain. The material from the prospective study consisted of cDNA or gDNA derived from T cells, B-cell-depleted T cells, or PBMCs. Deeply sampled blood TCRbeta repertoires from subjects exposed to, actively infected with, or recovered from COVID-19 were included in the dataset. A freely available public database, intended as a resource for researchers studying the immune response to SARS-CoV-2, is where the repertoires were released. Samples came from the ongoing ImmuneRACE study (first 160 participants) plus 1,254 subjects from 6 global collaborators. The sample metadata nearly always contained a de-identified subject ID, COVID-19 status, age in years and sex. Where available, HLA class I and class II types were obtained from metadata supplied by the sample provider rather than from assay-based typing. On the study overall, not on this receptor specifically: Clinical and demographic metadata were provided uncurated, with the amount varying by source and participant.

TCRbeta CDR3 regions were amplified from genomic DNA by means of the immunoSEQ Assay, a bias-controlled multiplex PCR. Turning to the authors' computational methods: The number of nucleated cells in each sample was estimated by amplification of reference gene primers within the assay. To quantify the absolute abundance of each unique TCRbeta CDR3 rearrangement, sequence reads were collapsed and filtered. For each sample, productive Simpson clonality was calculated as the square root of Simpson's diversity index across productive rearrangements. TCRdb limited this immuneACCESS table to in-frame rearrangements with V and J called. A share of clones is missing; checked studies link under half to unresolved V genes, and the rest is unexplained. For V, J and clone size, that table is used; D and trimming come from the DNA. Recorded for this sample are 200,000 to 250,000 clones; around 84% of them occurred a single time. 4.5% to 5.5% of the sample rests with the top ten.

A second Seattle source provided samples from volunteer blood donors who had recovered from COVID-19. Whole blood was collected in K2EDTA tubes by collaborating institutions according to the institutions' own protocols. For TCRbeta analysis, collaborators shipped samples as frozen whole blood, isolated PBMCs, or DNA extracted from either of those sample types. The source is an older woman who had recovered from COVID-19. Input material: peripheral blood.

CDR3 region: CASSQDGQVNYGYTF. The DNA sequence reads TGCGCCAGCAGCCAAGACGGTCAGGTTAACTATGGCTACACCTTC. Recombination connected TRBV4-3 to TRBJ1-2; the D gene remains uncertain. V loses 0 bases, J loses 1 base, and the germline ends lie 9 bases apart. The cysteine opens and the phenylalanine closes a CDR3 of 15 amino acids. The CDR3 DNA has 45 bases and is translated from base 1. Per the germline V gene, LGHNA is the CDR1 and YSLEER is the CDR2.